This TCR beta chain was identified in a study of prognosis after radiotherapy for stage I lung cancer (dated by TCRdb to the early 2020s). Background on the whole study: Between early 2018 and early 2019, nineteen patients with stage I NSCLC were enrolled in Nanjing, China. Every patient was deemed medically inoperable, approximately eleven because of comorbidities and several because they refused surgery. Peripheral blood TCR beta repertoires were profiled in stage I NSCLC patients before and after stereotactic body radiotherapy, and the study then linked these repertoires to distant failure. SBRT was delivered in 3 to 5 fractions with a biologically effective dose of at least 100 Gy, and image-guided IMRT or VMAT was used for delivery. For each of the roughly 20 patients, one blood sample was taken before SBRT and one after, so the study sequenced around 40 samples in total. After SBRT, distant metastases developed in about 20% of the 19 patients at a median of 7 months, while the remaining 15 patients had no significant progression. Concurrent therapy was not administered to any patient alongside SBRT. Tumor histology was squamous cell carcinoma in about 7 patients and adenocarcinoma in about 12. The cohort was made up of 13 men and 6 or 7 women, with a median age of around 78 years and an age range of about 50 to 84 years. Of the enrolled patients, fourteen had newly diagnosed primary stage I lung tumors, while a few had oligometastatic NSCLC following surgical resection of the primary tumor.

This clonotype was seen repeatedly, ten times or more. The antigen this receptor binds is unknown. Base-call qualities are not available, and no considerably larger clone is one nucleotide away. A history of other malignancies or of prior chemotherapy or radiotherapy was absent in all patients, and node-negative disease was shown on CT and PET/CT in all patients. Six milliliters of peripheral venous blood were drawn into EDTA tubes at each of two time points. PBMCs were isolated by Ficoll-Paque Plus density-gradient centrifugation. Right after collection, samples were kept at -80 degrees C until analysis. The paper's findings and limits, for the study overall: Tumor specificity of expanded TCR clones was not determined. Post-SBRT Shannon entropy and its change from baseline were lower in patients who developed distant metastases; baseline Shannon entropy was not associated with metastases. Unique TCR clone counts fell after SBRT (median about 9,600 before versus 6,000 to 8,000 after; Wilcoxon paired P=0.011). Differences by metastasis status were reportedly seen in TRBV and TRBJ usage frequencies, involving two V genes at baseline and, after SBRT, roughly nine V genes and two J genes. Limitations of the study included a small cohort and short follow-up, and the study findings need independent validation. None of the reported P values were adjusted for multiple comparisons.

The TCR beta CDR3 region was amplified from genomic DNA by two rounds of multiplex PCR. In the first round of PCR, primers specific to each TRBV and TRBJ gene were used, and the primer sequences are filed in Chinese patent CN105087789A. Universal primers were used in the second PCR round. The Roche High Pure PCR Template Preparation Kit was used to extract genomic DNA from the frozen PBMCs. Libraries were sequenced paired-end with 151 bp reads on an Illumina HiSeq 3000. As for how the authors treated the data: Raw reads lacking the multiplex PCR primer sequences were removed with CutAdapt. PEAR was used to merge high-quality paired reads into contigs. By alignment to reference sequences, MiXCR assigned TRB V, D and J gene segments to each contig. CDR3 sequences were clustered by base quality and sequence similarity to remove sequencing errors. Diversity was measured as Shannon entropy normalized by the natural log of productive TCR sequence number. Clonality was defined as one minus Shannon entropy divided by the natural log of the number of unique clonotypes. Progression-free survival cut-offs for repertoire metrics were chosen using the Youden index of ROC curves, with analyses run in R 3.5.3. Through fastp at Q25 and MiXCR, TCRdb rebuilt clones from the public reads, retaining in-frame beta chains. Each entry is one CDR3 protein sequence, shown with its most common DNA and genes. For this entry, the V and J calls and clone size follow TCRdb and not the study's own pipeline. In all, the sample holds under 50,000 distinct CDR3 sequences, and roughly a quarter of those were seen once. Of the sample, under 30% is held by the ten largest clones.

Trimming takes 0 bases from V and 6 bases from J, and the germline ends sit 22 bases apart. According to the germline V gene (reference sequence), CDR1 reads GTSNPN and CDR2 reads SVGIG. The CDR3 starts with the cysteine, ends with the phenylalanine, and has 17 residues. Only the CDR3 region is kept as DNA, spanning 51 bases read in frame from base 1. The sample in question was PBMCs, obtained before or after stereotactic body radiation therapy (not recorded which). The receptor chain draws on TRBV30 and TRBJ2-3, with the D gene not confidently named. The sequence came from a donor at least 50 years old with non-small cell lung cancer. Here is the DNA: TGTGCCTGGAGTGTACGCACCCCGTCCCCGAAGGCGGATACGCAGTATTTT. Translated, this is CAWSVRTPSPKADTQYF. The reference TRBV30 and TRBJ2-3 proteins fill in what lies around the CDR3, so the full variable domain reads SQTIHQWPATLVQPVGSPLSLECTVEGTSNPNLYWYRQAAGRGLQLLFYSVGIGQISSEVPQNLSASRPQDRQFILSSKKLLLSDSGFYLCAWSVRTPSPKADTQYFGPGTRLTVL.